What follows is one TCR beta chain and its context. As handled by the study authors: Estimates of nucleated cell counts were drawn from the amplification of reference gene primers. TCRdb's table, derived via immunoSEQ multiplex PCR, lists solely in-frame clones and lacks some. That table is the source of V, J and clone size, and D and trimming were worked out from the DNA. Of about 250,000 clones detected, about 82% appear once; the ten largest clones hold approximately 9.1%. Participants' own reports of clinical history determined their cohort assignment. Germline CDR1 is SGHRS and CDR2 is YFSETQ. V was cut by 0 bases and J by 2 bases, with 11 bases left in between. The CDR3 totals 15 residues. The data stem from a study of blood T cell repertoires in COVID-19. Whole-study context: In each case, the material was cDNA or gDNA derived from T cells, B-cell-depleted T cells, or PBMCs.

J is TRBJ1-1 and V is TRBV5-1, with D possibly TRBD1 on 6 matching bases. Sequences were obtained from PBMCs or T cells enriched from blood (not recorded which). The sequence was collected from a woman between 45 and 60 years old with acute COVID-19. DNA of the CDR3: TGCGCCAGCAGCTTGGCCGGCAGGGGAAACACTGAAGCTTTCTTT. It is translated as CASSLAGRGNTEAFF.